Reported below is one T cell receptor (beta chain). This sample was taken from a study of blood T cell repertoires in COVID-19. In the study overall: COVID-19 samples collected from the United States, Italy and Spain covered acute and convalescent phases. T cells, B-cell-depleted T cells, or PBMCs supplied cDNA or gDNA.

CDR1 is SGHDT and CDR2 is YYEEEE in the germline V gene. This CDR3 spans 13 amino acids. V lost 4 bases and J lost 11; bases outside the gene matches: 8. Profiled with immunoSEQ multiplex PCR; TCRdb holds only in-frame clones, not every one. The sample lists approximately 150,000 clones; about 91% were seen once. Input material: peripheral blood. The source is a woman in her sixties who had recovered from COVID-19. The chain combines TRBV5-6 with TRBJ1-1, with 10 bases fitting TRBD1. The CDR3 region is CASSTLDRGVAFF. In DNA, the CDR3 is TGTGCCAGCAGCACCTTGGACAGGGGGGTTGCTTTCTTT.